Each of the 5 T cell receptor beta chains below was sequenced from the same sample in a study of cytomegalovirus exposure and HLA in healthy donors. The PCR contained 60 Vbeta and 13 Jbeta primers. Using immunoSEQ multiplex PCR, the repertoire was profiled, and TCRdb retains in-frame clones only, with some absent. This table has some 190,000 clones, around 80% appearing once. The sequenced sample consisted of PBMCs. Receptors were obtained from a woman aged 25 to 39 in good health and CMV-seropositive.

The genes are TRBV28 and TRBJ2-3; D not certain. Deletions cut 10 bases from V and 0 bases from J, with 5 bases between. Germline V gene sequence: CDR1 MDHEN, CDR2 SYDVKM. The CDR3 is 11 residues long. The CDR3 is CATMSTDTQYF. CDR3 nucleotides: TGTGCCACAATGAGCACAGATACGCAGTATTTT.

The chain combines TRBV5-1 with TRBJ2-2; 14 bases map to TRBD2. Per the germline V gene, CDR1 is SGHRS and CDR2 is YFSETQ. CDR3 size: 18 residues. V shed 0 bases and J 9 bases; nucleotides not matched to a gene: 10. The chain's CDR3 is CASSLGGTSGGHDRELFF. The CDR3 region has the DNA TGCGCCAGCAGCTTGGGGGGGACTAGCGGGGGCCACGACCGGGAGCTGTTTTTT. Combining the CDR3 with reference TRBV5-1 and TRBJ2-2 gives the whole variable domain KAGVTQTPRYLIKTRGQQVTLSCSPISGHRSVSWYQQTPGQGLQFLFEYFSETQRNKGNFPGRFSGRQFSNSRSEMNVSTLELGDSALYLCASSLGGTSGGHDRELFFGEGSRLTVL.

A few counts support this clone. V and J are TRBV30 and TRBJ2-7; 7 nucleotides align to TRBD2. After removal of 0 bases from V and 2 bases from J, the junction contained 4 bases not matched to a gene. Per germline, CDR1 GTSNPN and CDR2 SVGIG (reference sequence). This CDR3 is built from 14 residues. The CDR3 DNA follows: TGTGCCTGGAGTGTGATGCGGGAGCCCTACGAGCAGTACTTC. It yields the protein CAWSVMREPYEQYF.

The chain couples TRBV4-2 to TRBJ2-7; 8 bases agree with TRBD2. The V and J ends lost 4 bases and 4 bases, in that order; junction bases with no gene match: 6. The length of the CDR3 is 14 residues. The germline V gene has CDR1 LGHNA and CDR2 YNFKEQ. The CDR3 sequence: CASSPPGLVYEQYF. The DNA for the CDR3 is TGTGCCAGCAGCCCTCCGGGACTAGTTTACGAGCAGTACTTC.

This clone was seen just once. The chain carries TRBV7-3 and TRBJ2-2, with D tentatively TRBD2 (6 bases). Germline loops: CDR1 SGHTA, CDR2 FQGTGA. The CDR3 has 15 residues. V lost 4 bases and J 4 bases, leaving 13 bases between the germline ends. CDR3 region: CASSSGISGTGELFF. The CDR3 nucleotides read TGTGCCAGCAGCTCCGGGATTAGCGGCACCGGGGAGCTGTTTTTT.